These T cell receptor beta chains were read from a single sample in a study of identifying expanded T cells in peripheral blood. TCRdb's table, derived via immunoSEQ multiplex PCR, lists solely in-frame clones and lacks some. The repertoire holds more than 75,000 clones, approximately 84% seen once, with about 5.6% in the top ten. Sequences were obtained from blood. These receptors were collected from a person aged 18 to 75 in good health. Each CDR3 is given with its conserved first and last residue. Each record gives: J gene, V gene, clone size, D gene, CDR3 DNA, CDR3 protein. A D gene is named only where the DNA matches it firmly. Clone size appears in some rows only: once, few, many, or a class for an expanded clone.

j_gene: TRBJ2-1; v_gene: TRBV11-2; abundance: -; d_gene: TRBD2; CDR3nt: TGTGCCAGCAGCTTGGACCGGGGGGTCAATGAGCAGTTCTTC; CDR3aa: CASSLDRGVNEQFF
j_gene: TRBJ2-7; v_gene: TRBV6-5; abundance: -; d_gene: TRBD2; CDR3nt: TGTGCCAGTACAGGACTCGGGGGGGGCTCCTACGAGCAGTACTTC; CDR3aa: CASTGLGGGSYEQYF
j_gene: TRBJ1-1; v_gene: TRBV5-1; abundance: once; d_gene: TRBD1; CDR3nt: TGCGCCAGTGCCCCCGGGACAGGGTGGACTGAAGCTTTCTTT; CDR3aa: CASAPGTGWTEAFF
j_gene: TRBJ2-7; v_gene: TRBV15; abundance: -; d_gene: -; CDR3nt: TGTGCCACCAGCAGAGAGAGGGGGACGAGCTCCTACGAGCAGTACTTC; CDR3aa: CATSRERGTSSYEQYF
j_gene: TRBJ2-1; v_gene: TRBV11-3; abundance: -; d_gene: -; CDR3nt: TGTGCCAGCAGCGTATTGGGTGAGCAGTTCTTC; CDR3aa: CASSVLGEQFF
j_gene: TRBJ1-3; v_gene: TRBV7-9; abundance: -; d_gene: -; CDR3nt: TGTGCCAGCAGCTTCCCTCTATACCCGGGGGCTACCTCTGGAAACACCATATATTTT; CDR3aa: CASSFPLYPGATSGNTIYF
j_gene: TRBJ2-3; v_gene: TRBV18; abundance: -; d_gene: TRBD1; CDR3nt: TGTGCCAGCTCACCGTTTGGGACAGGCGCAGGAGATACGCAGTATTTT; CDR3aa: CASSPFGTGAGDTQYF
j_gene: TRBJ2-7; v_gene: TRBV28; abundance: -; d_gene: -; CDR3nt: TGTGCCAGCAGATCGTCATACGAGCAGTACTTC; CDR3aa: CASRSSYEQYF
j_gene: TRBJ1-2; v_gene: TRBV6-4; abundance: -; d_gene: TRBD1; CDR3nt: TGTGCCAGCGGCTGGACAGGGGGCGATATCACCTTC; CDR3aa: CASGWTGGDITF
j_gene: TRBJ2-2; v_gene: TRBV5-4; abundance: -; d_gene: -; CDR3nt: TGTGCCAGCAGCCTACAGGGGAACACCGGGGAGCTGTTTTTT; CDR3aa: CASSLQGNTGELFF
j_gene: TRBJ1-1; v_gene: TRBV12-2; abundance: -; d_gene: -; CDR3nt: TGTGCAAGTCGGCTCCTCGGGGACAGGGCCAACACTGAAGCTTTCTTT; CDR3aa: CASRLLGDRANTEAFF
j_gene: TRBJ2-3; v_gene: TRBV7-6; abundance: -; d_gene: -; CDR3nt: TGTGCCAGCAGCCTAATTGAGTCCCCAGAAGATACGCAGTATTTT; CDR3aa: CASSLIESPEDTQYF
j_gene: TRBJ2-2; v_gene: TRBV18; abundance: -; d_gene: -; CDR3nt: TGTGCCAGCTCACCACCGAATGGGTCTGGGGAGCTGTTTTTT; CDR3aa: CASSPPNGSGELFF
j_gene: TRBJ1-5; v_gene: TRBV7-2; abundance: -; d_gene: -; CDR3nt: TGTGCCAGCAGCTTGTACCTTGACAGCAATCAGCCCCAGCATTTT; CDR3aa: CASSLYLDSNQPQHF
j_gene: TRBJ1-2; v_gene: TRBV6-4; abundance: -; d_gene: -; CDR3nt: TGTGCCAGCAGTGACACAGGGTTCTCGGGAGGCTACACCTTC; CDR3aa: CASSDTGFSGGYTF
j_gene: TRBJ1-5; v_gene: TRBV18; abundance: -; d_gene: -; CDR3nt: TGTGCCAGCTCACCCGCAACAGGGATGGACCAGCCCCAGCATTTT; CDR3aa: CASSPATGMDQPQHF
j_gene: TRBJ2-7; v_gene: TRBV11-1; abundance: -; d_gene: -; CDR3nt: TGTGCCAGCAGCAACCAGGGCAACGAGCAGTACTTC; CDR3aa: CASSNQGNEQYF